This T cell receptor beta chain came from a study of OX40 agonist ivuxolimab in advanced cancers. About the research overall: Subjects had a mean age of roughly 60 years, with a range of 23 to 79; about 83% were male.

Points on this clone: Its antigen is undetermined.

Some clones are missing from TCRdb's copy, which holds only in-frame ones; the method was immunoSEQ multiplex PCR. Of more than 95,000 clones in the sample, around 90% were seen once. J gave up 9 bases and V 0 bases, and 10 bases lay outside the gene matches. The CDR3 spans 16 residues. The germline V gene has CDR1 SGHRS and CDR2 YFSETQ. Study-wide results and limits: At 0.1 to 3.0 mg/kg, clonal expansion of CD4+ and CD8+ blood T cells had occurred by week 6. The study found among the lowest clonal expansion in partial responders at 0.1-3.0 mg/kg.

V usage is TRBV5-1 and J usage is TRBJ2-7; TRBD2 agrees at 12 bases. The TCR sequence derives from an adult with an advanced solid tumor such as melanoma, head and neck, liver or kidney cancer. The material was CD4+ or CD8+ T cells sorted from blood, obtained in a trial of the OX40 agonist ivuxolimab. The CDR3 is CASSLGVTSGSGVQYF. In DNA form, the CDR3 reads TGCGCCAGCAGCTTGGGGGTGACTAGCGGGAGTGGTGTGCAGTACTTC.